The 4 T cell receptor beta chains reported below all come from one sample, sequenced in a study of blood T cell repertoires in COVID-19. The method was immunoSEQ multiplex PCR; TCRdb's version includes in-frame clones alone and lacks a portion of them. The data contain over 30,000 clones, 85% of them singletons. The sequenced material came from peripheral blood. The source of these receptors is a woman aged 55-69 years with active COVID-19.

V gene TRBV7-2 combines with J gene TRBJ2-2, with 8 bases aligning to TRBD2. The germline gives CDR1 SGHTA, CDR2 FQGNSA. V lost 5 bases, J lost 0 bases, and 14 bases stayed unmatched. The CDR3 sequence is 19 residues long. The CDR3 region has the DNA TGTGCCAGCAGCGCAATAGGAATCGGACTAGCTACGAACACCGGGGAGCTGTTTTTT. Translated: CASSAIGIGLATNTGELFF. The complete variable domain, with remaining parts taken from reference TRBV7-2 and TRBJ2-2, reads GAGVSQSPSNKVTEKGKDVELRCDPISGHTALYWYRQSLGQGLEFLIYFQGNSAPDKSGLPSDRFSAERTGGSVSTLTIQRTQQEDSAVYLCASSAIGIGLATNTGELFFGEGSRLTVL.

The chain joins TRBV27 to TRBJ2-2, with D unclear. Germline V gives CDR1 MNHEY, CDR2 SMNVEV (reference sequence). Trimming removed 1 base from V and 1 base from J, with 4 bases in between. CDR3 length: 14 amino acids. CDR3 sequence (DNA): TGTGCCAGCAGTTTATTTAAGAACACCGGGGAGCTGTTTTTT. It translates to CASSLFKNTGELFF.

This clone was observed a single time. The V gene is TRBV2, the J gene TRBJ2-1, with a tentative D call TRBD1 (6 bases). CDR3 length equals 11 residues. Trimming shortened V by 6 bases and J by 13 bases, and 13 bases separated the two germline ends. Germline CDR1 is SNHLY and CDR2 is FYNNEI. CDR3 nucleotide sequence: TGTGCCAGCAGATTACAGGGTTTTCAGTTCTTC. Protein sequence: CASRLQGFQFF.

This clone appeared a single time. J is TRBJ2-5 and V is TRBV5-1, with a tentative D call TRBD1 (5 bases). V dropped 3 bases and J dropped 1 base, with 10 bases sitting between them. Germline CDR1 SGHRS, CDR2 YFSETQ. There are 14 residues in the CDR3. CDR3 sequence reads: CASSYGHLQETQYF. CDR3 DNA: TGCGCCAGCAGCTACGGACACCTCCAAGAGACCCAGTACTTC.